The clone carrying this TCR beta chain showed up just a few times. The sample belongs to a study of blood T cell repertoires in COVID-19. Produced via immunoSEQ multiplex PCR; TCRdb's table is partial and in-frame only. Of about 270,000 clones in the sample, approximately 80% were seen once. The sequencing sample was made of peripheral blood. The TCR originated in a human donor in a cohort sampled during active COVID-19.

This CDR3 reads CASRTTGIYQPQHF. The DNA of the CDR3 is TGTGCCAGCAGGACGACAGGGATATATCAGCCCCAGCATTTT. The rearrangement uses TRBV28 and TRBJ1-5, with 7 bases identical to TRBD1. The CDR3 contains 14 residues. J lost 5 bases, V lost 6 bases, and 7 bases had no gene match. CDR1 and CDR2 (germline): MDHEN, SYDVKM.